A selection of T cell receptor beta chains follows, all from one sample in a study of blood T cell repertoires in COVID-19. The data were produced by immunoSEQ multiplex PCR, yet TCRdb's version contains in-frame clones alone and is incomplete. The repertoire has some 700,000 clones, just under 90% of them found once; the top ten carry over 0.2%. The specimen was peripheral blood. These receptors were collected from a woman between 18 and 29 years old with acute or convalescent COVID-19. CDR3s include the opening cysteine and the closing phenylalanine or tryptophan. Fields, in order: V gene, clone size, J gene, D gene, CDR3 DNA, CDR3 protein. D genes are given only for firm matches. Part of the rows lack a size; the others show once, few, many or a class for expanded clones.

V gene: TRBV30
clone size: NA
J gene: TRBJ1-1
D gene: NA
CDR3 DNA: TGTGCCTGGAGTGAGGGACTTATGAACACTGAAGCTTTCTTT
CDR3 protein: CAWSEGLMNTEAFF

V gene: TRBV3-1/TRBV3-2
clone size: NA
J gene: TRBJ2-7
D gene: TRBD1
CDR3 DNA: TGTGCCAGCAGCCACCTACAGGGGGCCAGGTACGAGCAGTACTTC
CDR3 protein: CASSHLQGARYEQYF

V gene: TRBV10-3
clone size: NA
J gene: TRBJ1-4
D gene: NA
CDR3 DNA: TGTGCCATCAGCCAACAGCCTTCTAATGAAAAACTGTTTTTT
CDR3 protein: CAISQQPSNEKLFF

V gene: TRBV7-9
clone size: NA
J gene: TRBJ1-6
D gene: TRBD1
CDR3 DNA: TGTGCCAGCAGCTTACGGGACAGAAATTCACCCCTCCACTTT
CDR3 protein: CASSLRDRNSPLHF

V gene: TRBV5-1
clone size: NA
J gene: TRBJ1-6
D gene: NA
CDR3 DNA: TGCGCCAGCAGCTTGGATCCAGGGCAGGCCAGCTCCTATAATTCACCCCTCCACTTT
CDR3 protein: CASSLDPGQASSYNSPLHF

V gene: TRBV7-8
clone size: NA
J gene: TRBJ1-5
D gene: NA
CDR3 DNA: TGTGCCAGCAGCTTAGGTTCGGTTGGCAATCAGCCCCAGCATTTT
CDR3 protein: CASSLGSVGNQPQHF

V gene: TRBV2
clone size: NA
J gene: TRBJ1-1
D gene: NA
CDR3 DNA: TGTGCCAGCAGTGGGACCGAGCCAGGGGCTTTCTTT
CDR3 protein: CASSGTEPGAFF

V gene: TRBV3-1/TRBV3-2
clone size: NA
J gene: TRBJ2-1
D gene: TRBD1
CDR3 DNA: TGTGCCAGCAGCCGTCACCGGGACAGGTACTACAATGAGCAGTTCTTC
CDR3 protein: CASSRHRDRYYNEQFF

V gene: TRBV13
clone size: NA
J gene: TRBJ2-5
D gene: NA
CDR3 DNA: TGTGCCAGCAGCGAGACTGGGGGCGGGGAGACCCAGTACTTC
CDR3 protein: CASSETGGGETQYF

V gene: TRBV19
clone size: NA
J gene: TRBJ1-4
D gene: NA
CDR3 DNA: TGTGCCAGTAGTATCGGCAGGTTGGGTGAAAAACTGTTTTTT
CDR3 protein: CASSIGRLGEKLFF

V gene: TRBV5-6
clone size: few
J gene: TRBJ1-2
D gene: NA
CDR3 DNA: TGTGCCAGCAGTTTCAGGGGAGAGGGACTAAGCTATGGCTACACCTTC
CDR3 protein: CASSFRGEGLSYGYTF

V gene: TRBV5-1
clone size: NA
J gene: TRBJ1-1
D gene: TRBD1
CDR3 DNA: TGCGCCAGCAGCCAGGGACAGGGCCTCATGAACACTGAAGCTTTCTTT
CDR3 protein: CASSQGQGLMNTEAFF

V gene: TRBV15
clone size: NA
J gene: TRBJ1-2
D gene: TRBD1
CDR3 DNA: TGTGCCACCGGGGGACAGGGGGCGCTTCGGGATGGCTACACCTTC
CDR3 protein: CATGGQGALRDGYTF

V gene: TRBV6-4
clone size: NA
J gene: TRBJ2-3
D gene: NA
CDR3 DNA: TGTGCCAGCAGTCCAACAGGGGGGGGGACAGATACGCAGTATTTT
CDR3 protein: CASSPTGGGTDTQYF

V gene: TRBV27
clone size: NA
J gene: TRBJ2-2
D gene: TRBD2
CDR3 DNA: TGTGCCAGCAGCTACCATGGGGGGGTTAACACCGGGGAGCTGTTTTTT
CDR3 protein: CASSYHGGVNTGELFF

V gene: TRBV19
clone size: NA
J gene: TRBJ1-1
D gene: NA
CDR3 DNA: TGTGCCAGTAGTATCCCTTGGGGGGTGAACACTGAAGCTTTCTTT
CDR3 protein: CASSIPWGVNTEAFF

V gene: TRBV29-1
clone size: NA
J gene: TRBJ1-1
D gene: TRBD1
CDR3 DNA: TGCAGCGCTATAGGACAGGTCGCCTTCAACACTGAAGCTTTCTTT
CDR3 protein: CSAIGQVAFNTEAFF

V gene: TRBV9
clone size: NA
J gene: TRBJ2-2
D gene: TRBD1
CDR3 DNA: TGTGCCAGCAGCCCCTCGGGACAGGGGCCCACCGGGGAGCTGTTTTTT
CDR3 protein: CASSPSGQGPTGELFF

V gene: TRBV5-1
clone size: NA
J gene: TRBJ1-4
D gene: TRBD1
CDR3 DNA: TGCGCCAGCAGCTTGGGACGGATTCAGGTGCAGGGGGCTGGGGAAAAACTGTTTTTT
CDR3 protein: CASSLGRIQVQGAGEKLFF

V gene: TRBV7-6
clone size: NA
J gene: TRBJ2-1
D gene: NA
CDR3 DNA: TGTGCCAGCAGCTTAGGCGGGCAACTCTCCTACAATGAGCAGTTCTTC
CDR3 protein: CASSLGGQLSYNEQFF

V gene: TRBV5-1
clone size: NA
J gene: TRBJ1-4
D gene: NA
CDR3 DNA: TGCGCCGACTCTCGGACTAATGAAAAACTGTTTTTT
CDR3 protein: CADSRTNEKLFF

V gene: TRBV7-9
clone size: NA
J gene: TRBJ2-1
D gene: NA
CDR3 DNA: TGTGCCAGCAGCTTAGTATGGACAGACAACAATGAGCAGTTCTTC
CDR3 protein: CASSLVWTDNNEQFF

V gene: TRBV7-3
clone size: NA
J gene: TRBJ2-3
D gene: TRBD2
CDR3 DNA: TGTGCCAGCAGCTCCCATGGACTAGCGGGGGGGTCCACAGATACGCAGTATTTT
CDR3 protein: CASSSHGLAGGSTDTQYF

V gene: TRBV7-3
clone size: NA
J gene: TRBJ2-5
D gene: NA
CDR3 DNA: TGTGCCAGCAGCTTATGGGCCTCGGAGACCCAGTACTTC
CDR3 protein: CASSLWASETQYF

V gene: TRBV11-2
clone size: NA
J gene: TRBJ1-6
D gene: NA
CDR3 DNA: TGTGCCAGCAGTTTAAGACCCAGCAGGGGTGGTTCACCCCTCCACTTT
CDR3 protein: CASSLRPSRGGSPLHF

V gene: TRBV27
clone size: NA
J gene: TRBJ2-7
D gene: TRBD1
CDR3 DNA: TGTGCCAGCAGTTTAAGTCCAGGGGGTTTCTACGAGCAGTACTTC
CDR3 protein: CASSLSPGGFYEQYF